This T cell receptor beta chain was recorded in a study of CD8 T cells in Susac syndrome. The V and J ends lost 7 bases and 12 bases respectively, with 13 bases between them. The CDR3 extends over 11 amino acids. Germline V CDR1 and CDR2: SGHAT, FQNNGV. RNA, at about 0.45 to 1 ug, was reverse transcribed with random hexamers. One entry per CDR3 protein results from TCRdb running MiXCR on the immunoSEQ multiplex PCR reads. Among approximately 150,000 distinct CDR3 sequences listed, around 93% were seen once. This sequence originates from a human donor in good health. This chain connects TRBV11-2 to TRBJ2-1; TRBD1 might be the D (6 bases). The material sequenced was CD4+ T cells from PBMCs. The CDR3 protein is CASTYDRMQFF. CDR3 DNA: TGTGCCAGCACCTACGACAGGATGCAGTTCTTC.